This TCR beta chain was found in a study of PD-1 blockade in classical Hodgkin lymphoma. Study outcomes and limitations: While CD8+ TCR diversity did not rise significantly by C4D1, CD4+ TCR diversity did.

Here immunoSEQ multiplex PCR was the method, and the copy in TCRdb shows in-frame clones only, minus some. Here the sample spans over 20,000 clones, about two thirds being singletons. In the case of this clone: Its antigen is not known.

Germline CDR1 LNHDA, CDR2 SQIVND (reference sequence). The V end was cut by 8 bases, the J end by 2 bases, with 12 bases between. This CDR3 is 13 amino acids long. Every single patient, without exception, relapsed after autologous stem cell transplantation, and brentuximab vedotin exposure varied. The sequencing used peripheral blood mononuclear cells (PBMCs), collected at baseline. The rearrangement links TRBV19 to TRBJ1-1; D is ambiguous. The source of this sequence is a human donor with classical Hodgkin lymphoma. The CDR3 spells CASGRVDNTEAFF. CDR3 bases: TGTGCCAGTGGGAGGGTAGATAACACTGAAGCTTTCTTT.